A selection of T cell receptor beta chains follows, all from one sample in a study of molecular identifiers for immune sequencing clone quantification. TCRdb re-derived calls from the PCR reads in MiXCR, one entry per CDR3 protein. The data show fewer than 350,000 distinct CDR3 sequences, 24% seen once. The sequencing input was naive CD8+ T cells from blood, with Jurkat cell RNA spiked in. These receptors all stem from a human donor in good health. Some libraries in this study had Jurkat cell RNA spiked in. CDR3s include the opening cysteine and the closing phenylalanine or tryptophan. D genes are given only for firm matches. The size entry is marked missing in some rows and otherwise reads once, few, many or a size class.

>-|-|15|TRBV20-1|TRBJ2-7
CSASGSRGSSYEQYF
TGCAGTGCTAGCGGCTCGCGGGGAAGCTCCTACGAGCAGTACTTC
>-|-|16|TRBV20-1|TRBJ2-1
CSAPPLWLGEDNEQFF
TGCAGTGCCCCCCCGCTCTGGCTAGGGGAGGACAATGAGCAGTTCTTC
>-|many|16|TRBV14|TRBJ2-3
CASSQAPSSATDTQYF
TGTGCCAGCAGCCAAGCGCCCTCGTCGGCCACAGATACGCAGTATTTT
>-|few|15|TRBV27|TRBJ2-3
CASSLTGHSTDTQYF
TGTGCCAGCAGTTTAACGGGACACAGCACAGATACGCAGTATTTT
>-|many|13|TRBV28|TRBJ1-1
CASSLMGNTEAFF
TGTGCCAGCAGTTTAATGGGGAACACTGAAGCTTTCTTT
>TRBD1|-|16|TRBV4-1|TRBJ2-7
CASSQGTGLSSYEQYF
TGCGCCAGCAGCCAAGGGACAGGGTTGAGCTCCTACGAGCAGTACTTC
>-|-|16|TRBV6-2/TRBV6-3|TRBJ2-1
CASSKTSLGYNNEQSF
TGTGCCAGCAGCAAGACTAGTTTGGGTTACAACAATGAGCAGTCCTTC
>-|-|16|TRBV3-1|TRBJ1-2
CASSQETARGNYGYTF
TGTGCCAGCAGCCAAGAAACGGCCAGGGGAAACTATGGCTACACCTTC
>-|many|15|TRBV4-3|TRBJ1-3
CASSQDGTTGNTIYF
TGCGCCAGCAGCCAAGATGGCACTACTGGAAACACCATATATTTT
>-|-|17|TRBV20-1|TRBJ2-7
CSAREGWTGLSSYEQYF
TGCAGTGCTAGGGAGGGGTGGACAGGCCTTTCGTCTTACGAGCAGTACTTC
>TRBD1|many|16|TRBV6-5|TRBJ2-3
CASSYNPDRATDTQYF
TGTGCCAGCAGTTATAACCCGGACAGGGCCACAGATACGCAGTATTTT
>TRBD1|-|12|TRBV4-1|TRBJ1-1
CASSPRTGSALF
TGCGCCAGCAGCCCGCGGACAGGGTCAGCTTTGTTT
>-|few|14|TRBV12-3/TRBV12-4|TRBJ2-7
CASRGDDGSYEQYF
TGTGCCAGCAGGGGGGACGACGGGTCCTACGAGCAGTACTTC
>TRBD2|-|16|TRBV6-6|TRBJ2-7
CASSPPGLAASYEQYF
TGTGCCAGCAGTCCGCCCGGACTAGCGGCGAGCTACGAGCAGTACTTC
>-|many|12|TRBV12-3/TRBV12-4|TRBJ2-7
CASSASSYEQYF
TGTGCCAGCAGTGCGAGCTCCTACGAGCAGTACTTC
>-|-|17|TRBV20-1|TRBJ2-6
CSARSRGTHSGANVLTF
TGCAGTGCTAGAAGCAGGGGGACTCACTCTGGGGCCAACGTCCTGACTTTC
>-|once|15|TRBV19|TRBJ1-5
CASEGVREGNQPQHF
TGTGCCAGTGAGGGGGTCAGGGAGGGCAATCAGCCCCAGCATTTT
>-|few|13|TRBV12-3/TRBV12-4|TRBJ2-5
CASRSWDQETQYF
TGTGCCAGCAGGTCCTGGGACCAAGAGACCCAGTACTTC
>TRBD1|once|15|TRBV20-1|TRBJ1-1
CSARDKIAGGPAAFF
TGCAGTGCTAGAGATAAGATAGCAGGGGGGCCTGCAGCTTTCTTT
>-|-|13|TRBV20-1|TRBJ2-5
CSARVRASETQYF
TGCAGTGCTAGGGTCAGGGCAAGCGAGACCCAGTACTTC
>-|-|12|TRBV19|TRBJ2-7
CASSISAHEQYF
TGTGCCAGTAGTATATCGGCCCACGAGCAGTACTTC
>-|few|13|TRBV19|TRBJ2-7
CASSIGQPYEQYF
TGTGCCAGTAGTATTGGACAGCCCTACGAGCAGTACTTC
>TRBD2|many|16|TRBV2|TRBJ2-3
CASIDLAGGPGDTQYF
TGTGCCAGCATCGATCTAGCGGGGGGCCCCGGGGATACGCAGTATTTT
>-|-|17|TRBV23-1|TRBJ2-7
CASSRRKGGEKGYEQYF
TGCGCCAGCAGTCGCCGTAAAGGCGGGGAAAAGGGATACGAGCAGTACTTC
>TRBD2|few|13|TRBV30|TRBJ2-2
CAFLAGAAGELFF
TGTGCCTTCCTAGCGGGAGCGGCCGGGGAGCTGTTTTTT
>-|-|11|TRBV6-5|TRBJ2-7
CATSRGREQYF
TGTGCCACCTCCCGGGGGCGCGAGCAGTACTTC
>TRBD2|few|16|TRBV5-1|TRBJ2-5
CASSGSGTSGSETQYF
TGCGCCAGCAGCGGGTCCGGGACTAGCGGGAGTGAGACCCAGTACTTC
>-|many|12|TRBV19|TRBJ2-2
CASSWGTGELFF
TGTGCCAGCTCCTGGGGCACCGGGGAGCTGTTTTTT
>-|few|14|TRBV4-1|TRBJ2-1
CASSQGRQGDEQFF
TGCGCCAGCAGCCAAGGTAGGCAGGGCGATGAGCAGTTCTTC
>-|-|22|TRBV21-1|TRBJ1-4
CASSNLLLGTSKLAALNEKLIF
TGTGCCAGCAGCAACCTTCTCTTGGGAACGTCCAAACTCGCCGCCCTAAATGAAAAACTGATTTTT
>-|many|13|TRBV5-5|TRBJ1-1
CASRYGLGTEAFF
TGTGCCAGCAGGTATGGTCTTGGCACTGAAGCTTTCTTT
>-|many|15|TRBV5-1|TRBJ2-7
CASSWIGDNSYEQYF
TGCGCCAGCAGCTGGATCGGGGACAACTCCTACGAGCAGTACTTC
>-|few|14|TRBV20-1|TRBJ2-3
CSASDPQLTDTQYF
TGCAGTGCTAGCGACCCACAGCTCACAGATACGCAGTATTTT
>-|few|14|TRBV7-9|TRBJ2-4
CASSTQDGKNIQYF
TGTGCCAGCAGCACCCAGGACGGCAAAAACATTCAGTACTTC
>-|-|15|TRBV27|TRBJ2-7
CAGREGLQYSYEQCF
TGTGCCGGCCGAGAGGGGCTACAGTACTCCTACGAGCAGTGCTTC
>TRBD2|-|15|TRBV4-3|TRBJ2-7
CASSQARTSVYEQYF
TGCGCCAGCAGCCAAGCACGGACTAGCGTCTACGAGCAGTACTTC
>-|-|14|TRBV2|TRBJ1-1
CASKNPGEQTEAFF
TGTGCCAGCAAAAATCCAGGGGAGCAAACTGAAGCTTTCTTT
>TRBD1|many|15|TRBV4-3|TRBJ2-7
CASSPQGQGAYEQYF
TGCGCCAGCAGCCCACAAGGACAGGGGGCCTACGAGCAGTACTTC
>-|many|13|TRBV20-1|TRBJ2-7
CSARNTGYYEQYF
TGCAGTGCCCGAAACACAGGGTACTACGAGCAGTACTTC
>-|-|14|TRBV20-1|TRBJ1-5
CSAGPDRSNQPQHF
TGCAGTGCTGGCCCCGACAGAAGCAATCAGCCCCAGCATTTT
>-|-|12|TRBV7-9|TRBJ1-6
CASSPHGRSLHF
TGTGCCAGCAGCCCCCATGGAAGATCCCTCCACTTT
>-|many|15|TRBV6-5|TRBJ2-7
CASSYSTGGGLEQYF
TGTGCCAGCAGTTACTCGACTGGTGGGGGCCTCGAGCAGTACTTC
>-|many|14|TRBV4-3|TRBJ2-3
CASSQDISTDTQYF
TGCGCCAGCAGCCAAGATATTTCCACAGATACGCAGTATTTT
>-|-|14|TRBV24-1|TRBJ1-5
CATSDSDSSQPQHF
TGTGCCACCAGTGATTCGGACAGTAGTCAGCCCCAGCATTTT
>TRBD1|-|15|TRBV5-8|TRBJ1-5
CASSPGQVSNQPQHF
TGTGCCAGCAGTCCCGGACAGGTTAGCAATCAGCCCCAGCATTTT
>-|few|13|TRBV7-6|TRBJ2-1
CASLFGGSNEQFF
TGTGCCAGTCTCTTTGGCGGAAGCAATGAGCAGTTCTTC
>-|many|15|TRBV28|TRBJ1-5
CASSPTETNIGPQHF
TGTGCCAGCAGCCCGACTGAAACTAACATCGGCCCCCAGCATTTT
>-|many|12|TRBV29-1|TRBJ2-7
CSGLDGTRGQYF
TGCAGCGGCCTGGACGGTACGAGGGGGCAGTACTTC
>-|few|12|TRBV29-1|TRBJ1-1
CSVEGSPTEAFF
TGCAGCGTTGAGGGCTCCCCCACTGAAGCTTTCTTT